These 19 T cell receptor beta chains originate from one sample sequenced in a study of blood T cell repertoires in COVID-19 (dated by TCRdb to 2020 to 2021). Library preparation employed the immunoSEQ multiplex PCR assay. TCRdb limited this immuneACCESS table to in-frame rearrangements with V and J called. A share of clones is missing; checked studies link under half to unresolved V genes, and the rest is unexplained. Present in this sample are 180,000 or so clones, approximately 80% of which were seen just once. Around 13% of the sample is in the top ten clones. Sequencing was performed on peripheral blood. The origin of the receptors is a woman aged 70-85 years with COVID-19, enrolled during active disease.

The V call is TRBV9, the J call TRBJ1-1; maybe TRBD1 (6 bases). From germline, CDR1 is SGDLS and CDR2 YYNGEE. This CDR3 has 14 residues. Trimming stripped 3 bases from V and 3 bases from J, with 12 bases between. The CDR3 here is CASSAWDTHTEAFF. The CDR3 coding sequence is TGTGCCAGCAGCGCCTGGGACACCCACACTGAAGCTTTCTTT.

The rearrangement uses TRBV11-2 and TRBJ2-7; D ambiguous. CDR1 is SGHAT and CDR2 is FQNNGV in the germline V gene. The CDR3 spans 13 residues. The V end was cut by 3 bases, the J end by 2 bases, with 8 bases between. The CDR3 bases are TGTGCCAGCAGCTTTGAGGTAACCTACGAGCAGTACTTC. It specifies CASSFEVTYEQYF.

V and J are TRBV2 and TRBJ2-3; 7 nucleotides agree with TRBD2. The CDR3 covers 15 residues. Per germline, CDR1 SNHLY and CDR2 FYNNEI. Trimming cost V 7 bases and J 0 bases; bases outside gene matches: 7. The CDR3 spells CASTKAGFSTDTQYF. DNA for the CDR3: TGTGCCAGCACCAAAGCGGGGTTTAGCACAGATACGCAGTATTTT.

This clone has just a few counts. V usage is TRBV7-2 and J usage is TRBJ2-5, with TRBD2 matching over 8 bases. Germline V CDR1 and CDR2: SGHTA, FQGNSA. V dropped 2 bases and J dropped 5; count of bases not matched to a gene: 7. The CDR3 is made up of 15 amino acids. The CDR3 bases are TGTGCCAGCAGCTTAAACCCCGGGAGGGGCGAGACCCAGTACTTC. It specifies CASSLNPGRGETQYF.

The table lists this clone with a count of one. This chain joins TRBV15 and TRBJ1-3; 8 nucleotides align to TRBD1. Unmatched junction bases numbered 5, after V lost 3 bases and J lost 4 bases. The germline gives CDR1 LNHNV, CDR2 YYDKDF (reference sequence). This CDR3 is 15 amino acids long. CDR3 loop: CATSSHSGGGNTIYF. As DNA, the CDR3 is TGTGCCACCAGCAGTCATTCAGGGGGCGGAAACACCATATATTTT.

The chain links TRBV5-5 to TRBJ1-2; TRBD1 is a possible D gene (5 bases). CDR1 is SGHKS and CDR2 is YYEKEE in the germline V gene (reference sequence). Between the trimmed V and J ends, which lost 5 bases and 4 bases, there was a span of 15 bases. This CDR3 contains 14 residues. CDR3: CASSSEMGPYGYTF. DNA for the CDR3: TGTGCCAGCAGTTCCGAAATGGGGCCCTATGGCTACACCTTC.

The chain carries TRBV20-1 and TRBJ2-5; TRBD2 matches at 11 bases. Germline V gene lookup returns CDR1 DFQATT and CDR2 SNEGSKA (reference sequence). The CDR3 has 14 amino acids. The V and J ends lost 3 bases and 4 bases, in that order; junction bases with no gene match: 4. Here the CDR3 reads CSASTSGGGETQYF. In nucleotides, the CDR3 is TGCAGTGCTAGTACTAGCGGGGGAGGAGAGACCCAGTACTTC.

This chain joins TRBV24-1 and TRBJ1-5, with a weak D call TRBD1 (6 bases). The CDR3 has 16 amino acids. The V gene's germline CDR1 is KGHDR and CDR2 SFDVKD. V was pared by 3 bases and J by 2 bases, with 13 bases between. The CDR3 is CATSDPTWTGNQPQHF. The DNA for the CDR3 is TGTGCCACCAGTGATCCGACCTGGACAGGCAATCAGCCCCAGCATTTT.

The chain joins TRBV11-2 to TRBJ2-7, with D possibly TRBD1 on 6 matching bases. Germline CDR1 and CDR2: SGHAT and FQNNGV. V shed 6 bases and J shed 3 bases, with 12 bases lying between them. The CDR3 extends over 13 amino acids. The CDR3 is CASSRTEYYEQYF. In nucleotides, the CDR3 is TGTGCCAGCAGTCGGACAGAATACTACGAGCAGTACTTC.

The rearrangement joins TRBV7-3 to TRBJ2-1, with D perhaps matching TRBD1 (5 bases). V shed 5 bases and J shed 7 bases, with 15 bases lying between them. This CDR3 is built from 14 residues. Germline lookup yields CDR1 SGHTA and CDR2 FQGTGA. The CDR3 here is CASSQDPAGNEQFF. As DNA, the CDR3 is TGTGCCAGCAGCCAAGACCCTGCAGGGAATGAGCAGTTCTTC. Variable domain in full (rest from reference TRBV7-3 and TRBJ2-1): GAGVSQTPSNKVTEKGKYVELRCDPISGHTALYWYRQSLGQGPEFLIYFQGTGAADDSGLPNDRFFAVRPEGSVSTLKIQRTERGDSAVYLCASSQDPAGNEQFFGPGTRLTVL.

The rearrangement links TRBV3-1 (or the pseudogene TRBV3-2) to TRBJ2-3; D is possibly TRBD2 (5 bases). The V gene's germline CDR1 is LGHDT and CDR2 YNNKEL (reference sequence). CDR3 length: 15 residues. With 1 base removed from V and 3 bases from J, the gap between germline ends came to 11 bases. The DNA of the CDR3 is TGTGCCAGCAGCCAAGGCCGCGGGTTGACAGATACGCAGTATTTT. Protein product: CASSQGRGLTDTQYF.

The chain is built from TRBV3-1 (or the pseudogene TRBV3-2) and TRBJ1-2; D is possibly TRBD1 (6 bases). The V and J ends lost 0 bases and 8 bases respectively, with 16 bases between them. CDR3 length: 15 amino acids. CDR1 and CDR2 (germline): LGHDT, YNNKEL (reference sequence). The CDR3 region has the DNA TGTGCCAGCAGCCAAGATCGGTCAGGGGCGGGCGGCTACACCTTC. It specifies CASSQDRSGAGGYTF.

The chain joins TRBV3-1 (or the pseudogene TRBV3-2) to TRBJ1-4, with 7 bases lining up with TRBD1. V shed 0 bases, J shed 7 bases, and the junction held 5 bases outside the gene matches. Germline CDR1 LGHDT, CDR2 YNNKEL (reference sequence). The CDR3 is 15 residues long. The CDR3 DNA reads TGTGCCAGCAGCCAAGATGGGACAGCAACTGAAAAACTGTTTTTT. Its protein product is CASSQDGTATEKLFF.

The chain couples TRBV5-6 to TRBJ2-7; weak D call: TRBD1 (5 bases). The CDR3 has 14 residues. The germline gives CDR1 SGHDT, CDR2 YYEEEE. Trimming left V 4 bases short and J 0 bases short, with 11 bases between. For the CDR3, the DNA is TGTGCCAGCAGCGTAGGACATTTCTCCTACGAGCAGTACTTC. Its protein product is CASSVGHFSYEQYF.

Concerning this clone: One end of the junction does not line up with germline, which may come from a read error. This chain uses TRBV7-7 with TRBJ2-1; D is undetermined. The length of the CDR3 is 14 residues. Germline V gene data show CDR1 as SSHAT and CDR2 as FNYEAQ (reference sequence). The CDR3 protein is CASSSGIFSNEQFF. The CDR3 coding sequence is TGTGCTAGCAGCTCGGGTATATTTTCGAATGAGCAGTTCTTC.

V usage is TRBV2 and J usage is TRBJ1-3; D possibly corresponds to TRBD1 (5 bases). Germline CDR1 and CDR2: SNHLY and FYNNEI. The ends were cut back, 0 bases at V and 1 base at J, with 19 bases in the middle. The CDR3 runs to 19 residues. The CDR3 coding sequence is TGTGCCAGCAGTGAAGCAACAGGCCCGGGGGGGAGGTCTGGAAACACCATATATTTT. It is translated as CASSEATGPGGRSGNTIYF.

For this clone: Other DNA sequences of this sample code for an identical CDR3. The V call is TRBV6-5, the J call TRBJ1-6, with 9 bases matching TRBD1. J lost 4 bases, V lost 6 bases, and 1 base had no gene match. The CDR3 runs to 14 residues. The germline V gene has CDR1 MNHEY and CDR2 SVGAGI. The CDR3 DNA reads TGTGCCAGCAGGGGGACAGGGTATAATTCACCCCTCCACTTT. Its protein product is CASRGTGYNSPLHF.

V is TRBV6-5 and J is TRBJ1-1, with 7 bases identical to TRBD1. V was pared by 6 bases and J by 10 bases, with 5 bases of the junction left unmatched. Germline V lookup: CDR1 MNHEY, CDR2 SVGAGI. The CDR3 has 11 residues. The CDR3 here is CASSQTGVAFF. The CDR3 DNA reads TGTGCCAGCAGCCAAACAGGGGTAGCTTTCTTT.

This clone was observed a few times. The chain has TRBV6-5 and TRBJ1-2, with unresolved D. The germline gives CDR1 MNHEY, CDR2 SVGAGI. V was pared by 5 bases and J by 3 bases, with 10 bases between. The CDR3 spans 13 residues. The CDR3 nucleotides read TGTGCCAGCAGTATACAGTTGGACTATGGCTACACCTTC. It is translated as CASSIQLDYGYTF.